The 19 T cell receptor beta chains below were found in one sample sequenced in a study of cytomegalovirus exposure and HLA in healthy donors. The PCR ran on 60 Vbeta and 13 Jbeta primers. This table comes from immunoSEQ multiplex PCR, and its TCRdb copy is limited to in-frame clones, with some not included. The sample lists 150,000 to 200,000 clones; over 70% were seen once. Specimen: PBMCs. Receptor source: a man aged 40-50 years in good health and CMV-seropositive.

V and J are TRBV5-4 and TRBJ1-4, with 8 bases that match TRBD1. The junction had 13 bases not matched to a gene; V was cut back by 5 bases and J by 10 bases. Germline V gene sequence: CDR1 SGHNT, CDR2 YYREEE (reference sequence). This CDR3 has 15 residues. The CDR3 bases are TGTGCCAGCAGGGCTGGACAGGGAGGGATCGGAAAACTGTTTTTT. Amino acid sequence: CASRAGQGGIGKLFF. Combining the CDR3 with reference TRBV5-4 and TRBJ1-4 gives the whole variable domain ETGVTQSPTHLIKTRGQQVTLRCSSQSGHNTVSWYQQALGQGPQFIFQYYREEENGRGNFPPRFSGLQFPNYSSELNVNALELDDSALYLCASRAGQGGIGKLFFGSGTQLSVL.

The chain carries TRBV19 and TRBJ2-5; 9 bases match TRBD1. Germline CDR1 is LNHDA and CDR2 is SQIVND (reference sequence). CDR3 length: 16 residues. The V segment lost 3 bases and the J segment 3 bases; nucleotides outside the gene matches: 8. The CDR3 DNA is TGTGCCAGTAGTATTATACCGACAGGGGGGGAAGAGACCCAGTACTTC. This translates into CASSIIPTGGEETQYF.

The J gene is TRBJ2-2, the V gene TRBV7-9; TRBD1 might be the D (5 bases). The ends were cut back, 11 bases at V and 2 bases at J, with 15 bases in the middle. Looked up from germline, CDR1 is SEHNR and CDR2 is FQNEAQ (reference sequence). CDR3 length: 14 residues. The CDR3 bases are TGTGCCCAATTAGGGGAAGAAAACACCGGGGAGCTGTTTTTT. Amino acids: CAQLGEENTGELFF.

This clone was counted a few times. V gene TRBV4-2 combines with J gene TRBJ2-7, with TRBD2 matching 8 bases. Per the germline V gene, CDR1 is LGHNA and CDR2 is YNFKEQ. V shed 3 bases and J 0 bases; nucleotides not matched to a gene: 7. This CDR3 has 16 amino acids. CDR3 coding DNA: TGTGCCAGCAGCCAGTTACTAGCGGTCAACTCCTACGAGCAGTACTTC. Translated, it gives CASSQLLAVNSYEQYF.

CDR3 in amino acids: CASSEEDRDGHIQYF. DNA for the CDR3: TGCGCCAGCAGCGAAGAGGACAGGGACGGGCACATTCAGTACTTC. V usage is TRBV5-1 and J usage is TRBJ2-4; TRBD1 matches at 8 bases. Germline V gene data show CDR1 as SGHRS and CDR2 as YFSETQ. This CDR3 has 15 residues. V lost 4 bases, J lost 8 bases, and 11 bases stayed unmatched.

The CDR3 region has the DNA TGCGCCAGCAGCTTGGCTACCCAAGAGACCCAGTACTTC. Its translation: CASSLATQETQYF. The chain recombines TRBV5-1 with TRBJ2-5; D ambiguous. CDR1 and CDR2 from the germline V gene are SGHRS and YFSETQ. CDR3 length: 13 amino acids. Trimming cost V 0 bases and J 1 base, with 4 bases left between them.

The rearrangement links TRBV5-6 to TRBJ2-1, with 7 bases that match TRBD1. Germline CDR1 SGHDT, CDR2 YYEEEE. Trimming took 3 bases from V and 5 from J; bases not matched to a gene: 8. This CDR3 region has 15 residues. CDR3 region: CASSSWDRNNNEQFF. Written as DNA, the CDR3 is TGTGCCAGCAGCTCCTGGGACAGAAATAACAATGAGCAGTTCTTC.

This rearrangement joins TRBV6-6 to TRBJ2-1, with TRBD2 as a possible D gene (5 bases). This CDR3 has 10 residues. V shed 6 bases and J shed 9 bases, with 6 bases lying between them. Germline V gives CDR1 MNHNY, CDR2 SVGAGI (reference sequence). DNA for the CDR3: TGTGCCAGCAGAAGCGGTGAGCAGTTCTTC. Its translation is CASRSGEQFF.

This clone was seen a few times. The chain is built from TRBV6-1 and TRBJ1-1; D is unclear. Germline loops: CDR1 MNHNS, CDR2 SASEGT. V dropped 6 bases and J dropped 3 bases, with 8 bases sitting between them. CDR3 size: 12 residues. The CDR3 nucleotides are TGTGCCAGCAGCATCGGTTACACTGAAGCTTTCTTT. Its protein is CASSIGYTEAFF.

The rearrangement uses TRBV6-5 and TRBJ1-1, with D unclear. Germline V CDR1 and CDR2: MNHEY, SVGAGI. With 0 bases removed from V and 2 bases from J, the gap between germline ends came to 7 bases. This CDR3 is 14 amino acids long. CDR3 nucleotide sequence: TGTGCCAGCAGTTACTCCGGGATTAACACTGAAGCTTTCTTT. Translation: CASSYSGINTEAFF.

The CDR3 nucleotides are TGTGCCACCAGCAGAGCAAAGGGGTTTGATTACTTTCAGCCCCAGCATTTT. Protein product: CATSRAKGFDYFQPQHF. J is TRBJ1-5 and V is TRBV15; perhaps TRBD1 as D (5 bases). Germline CDR1 and CDR2: LNHNV and YYDKDF (reference sequence). The CDR3 consists of 17 residues. V lost 1 base and J lost 6, with 19 bases in between.

The genes are TRBV27 and TRBJ1-1; tentative D call: TRBD1 (5 bases). This CDR3 contains 15 residues. Germline lookup yields CDR1 MNHEY and CDR2 SMNVEV (reference sequence). The V end was cut by 6 bases, the J end by 0 bases, with 14 bases between. CDR3: CASSPRPGLNTEAFF. In DNA, the CDR3 is TGTGCCAGCAGCCCCCGCCCAGGGTTGAACACTGAAGCTTTCTTT.

The gene calls are TRBV7-6 and TRBJ2-7; 7 bases map to TRBD2. CDR1 SGHVS and CDR2 FNYEAQ come from the germline V gene. The V segment lost 0 bases and the J segment 6 bases; nucleotides outside the gene matches: 11. The CDR3 length is 16 residues. The DNA of the CDR3 is TGTGCCAGCAGCTTAGCAGGGAGGGAGGGCCGTCCCGAGCAGTACTTC. This encodes CASSLAGREGRPEQYF. Full variable domain (rest looked up from reference TRBV7-6 and TRBJ2-7): GAGVSQSPRYKVTKRGQDVALRCDPISGHVSLYWYRQALGQGPEFLTYFNYEAQQDKSGLPNDRFSAERPEGSISTLTIQRTEQRDSAMYRCASSLAGREGRPEQYFGPGTRLTVT.

The count of this clone is one. The rearrangement uses TRBV11-2 and TRBJ1-1; D unclear. From germline, CDR1 is SGHAT and CDR2 FQNNGV. The CDR3 sequence is 11 residues long. V was cut by 2 bases and J by 5 bases, with 3 bases left in between. The CDR3 region has the DNA TGTGCCAGCAGCTTATATACTGAAGCTTTCTTT. It is translated as CASSLYTEAFF.

The V and J genes are TRBV2 and TRBJ2-7; 7 bases agree with TRBD1. CDR3 size: 15 residues. Losses at the gene ends were 4 bases for V and 5 bases for J; bases not matched to a gene: 11. Germline V gene data show CDR1 as SNHLY and CDR2 as FYNNEI. The CDR3: CASSVTGEPRNEQYF. CDR3 nucleotide sequence: TGTGCCAGCAGTGTTACAGGGGAACCAAGGAACGAGCAGTACTTC.

The chain has TRBV7-8 and TRBJ2-7; a possible D gene is TRBD1 (5 bases). The CDR3 is made up of 13 amino acids. V lost 7 bases to trimming and J lost 2 bases, with 12 bases between them. The germline V gene has CDR1 SGHVS and CDR2 FQNEAQ. In DNA, the CDR3 is TGTGCCAGCAAGTCAGGGCAGGCCTACGAGCAGTACTTC. It codes for CASKSGQAYEQYF.

J is TRBJ1-5 and V is TRBV28; D may be TRBD1 (6 bases). V shed 6 bases and J shed 3 bases, with 12 bases lying between them. Germline V lookup: CDR1 MDHEN, CDR2 SYDVKM. This CDR3 is 14 amino acids long. In nucleotides, the CDR3 is TGTGCCAGCAGGCCGGGACAAGCCAATCAGCCCCAGCATTTT. Protein sequence: CASRPGQANQPQHF.

This chain uses TRBV19 with TRBJ2-4, with TRBD1 as a possible D gene (7 bases). The CDR3 contains 18 residues. Trimming cost V 5 bases and J 4 bases, with 24 bases left between them. Germline assignment: CDR1 LNHDA and CDR2 SQIVND (reference sequence). The CDR3 region has the DNA TGTGCCAGTAGTCTCCGGGGGCCCGGGACAGTTGATAAAAACATTCAGTACTTC. Protein: CASSLRGPGTVDKNIQYF. Drawing the rest from reference TRBV19 and TRBJ2-4, the complete variable domain is DGGITQSPKYLFRKEGQNVTLSCEQNLNHDAMYWYRQDPGQGLRLIYYSQIVNDFQKGDIAEGYSVSREKKESFPLTVTSAQKNPTAFYLCASSLRGPGTVDKNIQYFGAGTRLSVL.

The table lists this clone with a count of one. The chain employs TRBV4-3 and TRBJ1-1; no firm D call. With 0 bases removed from V and 6 bases from J, the gap between germline ends came to 11 bases. Germline V gives CDR1 LGHNA, CDR2 YSLEER. The CDR3 is 14 amino acids. CDR3 coding DNA: TGCGCCAGCAGCCAAGAGGGCGGGAGCGCTGAAGCTTTCTTT. Its protein is CASSQEGGSAEAFF.